The 4 T cell receptor beta chains below were found in one sample sequenced in a study of blood T cell repertoires in COVID-19. Sequenced by immunoSEQ multiplex PCR; TCRdb stores in-frame clones only, minus some. The table lists roughly 120,000 clones, 80% to 90% of them singletons. Sample: peripheral blood. These receptors were obtained from a woman between 50 and 59 years old with acute or convalescent COVID-19.

The rearrangement uses TRBV30 and TRBJ2-7; 11 bases align to TRBD2. V trimming: 2 bases; J trimming: 4 bases; junction bases outside the gene matches: 4. The length of the CDR3 is 14 residues. CDR1 GTSNPN and CDR2 SVGIG come from the germline V gene (reference sequence). The CDR3 nucleotides read TGTGCCTGGAGTAGACTAGCGGGAAAGTACGAGCAGTACTTC. Translation: CAWSRLAGKYEQYF.

V and J are TRBV29-1 and TRBJ2-7, with 9 bases lining up with TRBD1. Trimming removed 7 bases from V and 9 bases from J; junction bases left unmatched: 7. Germline CDR1 is SQVTM and CDR2 is ANQGSEA. This CDR3 is 11 amino acids long. This CDR3 is CSAVTGGGQYF. In DNA form, the CDR3 reads TGCAGCGCAGTGACAGGGGGAGGGCAGTACTTC.

The chain joins TRBV4-1 to TRBJ2-3, with no clear D. Deletions cut 1 base from V and 2 bases from J, with 13 bases between. This CDR3 spans 16 amino acids. Germline V gene data show CDR1 as MGHRA and CDR2 as YSYEKL. The CDR3 bases are TGCGCCAGCAGCCAAGTTAGTTCGGTTATCACAGATACGCAGTATTTT. This translates into CASSQVSSVITDTQYF.

This clone was observed once. The V call is TRBV9, the J call TRBJ2-5; 8 bases align to TRBD1. The J segment lost 5 bases and the V segment lost 3 bases, leaving 9 bases of the junction unmatched. CDR1 and CDR2 (germline): SGDLS, YYNGEE. CDR3 length: 15 residues. CDR3 residues: CASSAPTGVKETQYF. The DNA for the CDR3 is TGTGCCAGCAGCGCCCCGACAGGGGTGAAGGAGACCCAGTACTTC.